Following are 9 T cell receptor beta chains from one sample sequenced in a study of blood T cell repertoires in COVID-19. TCRdb's table, derived via immunoSEQ multiplex PCR, lists solely in-frame clones and lacks some. The sample lists more than 150,000 clones; more than 85% were seen once. The sequenced sample was peripheral blood. Receptor source: a man aged 50 to 59 with acute or convalescent COVID-19.

V usage is TRBV7-7 and J usage is TRBJ2-2; 10 nucleotides match TRBD2. Per germline, CDR1 SSHAT and CDR2 FNYEAQ (reference sequence). The junction had 6 bases not matched to a gene; V was cut back by 2 bases and J by 6 bases. The CDR3 has 16 amino acids. The CDR3 loop is CASSLRAGGSAGELFF. The CDR3 region has the DNA TGTGCCAGCAGCTTACGAGCGGGAGGGTCTGCCGGGGAGCTGTTTTTT. Full variable domain (rest looked up from reference TRBV7-7 and TRBJ2-2): GAGVSQSPRYKVTKRGQDVTLRCDPISSHATLYWYQQALGQGPEFLTYFNYEAQPDKSGLPSDRFSAERPEGSISTLTIQRTEQRDSAMYRCASSLRAGGSAGELFFGEGSRLTVL.

The rearrangement links TRBV2 to TRBJ2-2; 10 bases align to TRBD2. Germline V CDR1 and CDR2: SNHLY, FYNNEI. The CDR3 is 16 residues long. V lost 5 bases to trimming and J lost 1 base; unmatched junction nucleotides: 4. The CDR3 here is CASSNSGGKNTGELFF. The CDR3 DNA reads as TGTGCCAGCAGTAATAGCGGGGGGAAGAACACCGGGGAGCTGTTTTTT.

The chain recombines TRBV24-1 with TRBJ1-4; no clear D. Trimming cost V 2 bases and J 8 bases, with 8 bases left between them. This CDR3 is built from 13 residues. Germline CDR1 is KGHDR and CDR2 is SFDVKD. CDR3 in DNA: TGTGCCACCAGTGATTCTAGTCCCGAAAAACTGTTTTTT. Amino acid sequence: CATSDSSPEKLFF.

The chain couples TRBV18 to TRBJ2-3, with a tentative D call TRBD2 (6 bases). V gave up 5 bases and J gave up 1 base, with 16 bases separating them. There are 16 residues in the CDR3. Looked up from germline, CDR1 is KGHSH and CDR2 is LQKENI. This CDR3 is CASSSWGRRGTDTQYF. The CDR3 DNA reads as TGTGCCAGCTCATCCTGGGGGAGGAGGGGCACAGATACGCAGTATTTT.

V and J are TRBV28 and TRBJ2-5; 11 bases match TRBD2. This CDR3 has 15 amino acids. Per germline, CDR1 MDHEN and CDR2 SYDVKM. V trimming: 5 bases; J trimming: 1 base; junction bases outside the gene matches: 3. The CDR3 bases are TGTGCCAGCAGTCCGACTAGCGGGGCCCAAGAGACCCAGTACTTC. Its protein product is CASSPTSGAQETQYF.

The chain joins TRBV2 to TRBJ2-1; D is undetermined. V shed 7 bases and J shed 10 bases, with 8 bases lying between them. The CDR3 runs to 10 residues. Germline CDR1 reads SNHLY; CDR2 reads FYNNEI. Here the CDR3 reads CASKLEEQFF. The CDR3 nucleotides read TGTGCCAGCAAACTGGAGGAGCAGTTCTTC.

The chain employs TRBV19 and TRBJ1-1; D is perhaps TRBD1 (6 bases). The CDR3 is made up of 14 amino acids. Germline-derived CDR1 and CDR2 are LNHDA and SQIVND (reference sequence). Trimming removed 1 base from V and 1 base from J, with 7 bases in between. The CDR3 reads CASSIGQENTEAFF. The CDR3 DNA reads TGTGCCAGTAGTATAGGACAGGAGAACACTGAAGCTTTCTTT.

This chain uses TRBV7-2 with TRBJ1-5; TRBD1 might be the D (5 bases). V was trimmed by 1 base and J by 3 bases, leaving 10 bases between them. Germline V gene data show CDR1 as SGHTA and CDR2 as FQGNSA. The CDR3 consists of 15 residues. The chain's CDR3 is CASSLGRQSNQPQHF. The DNA for the CDR3 is TGTGCCAGCAGCTTAGGCCGACAGTCCAATCAGCCCCAGCATTTT.

The genes are TRBV7-2 and TRBJ2-3; D possibly corresponds to TRBD2 (6 bases). V was cut by 1 base and J by 0 bases, with 14 bases left in between. The CDR3 is 17 residues long. Germline loops: CDR1 SGHTA, CDR2 FQGNSA. CDR3 bases: TGTGCCAGCAGCTTAGATCTCTACAGCGGGAGCACAGATACGCAGTATTTT. Amino acids: CASSLDLYSGSTDTQYF.